What follows are 6 T cell receptor beta chains derived from one specimen sequenced in a study of low-dose radiotherapy and immunotherapy resistance in tumors. Noted time point: before trial treatment. Both TCRalpha and TCRbeta chains were reverse transcribed with V-gene-specific primers. With a constant-region primer and a V-primer adapter, TCRs were subjected to 20 PCR cycles of amplification. MiXCR, run by TCRdb on the reads, gives a single entry per CDR3 protein. The data hold approximately 90,000 distinct CDR3 sequences, with 9.4% observed a single time. The sample was PBMCs, taken before treatment. These receptors were taken from a male donor with prostate cancer.

This clonotype came up many times. The gene calls are TRBV7-2 and TRBJ1-1, with a possible D match to TRBD1 (5 bases). The CDR3 is 13 residues long. Germline V CDR1 and CDR2: SGHTA, FQGNSA. V was shortened by 7 bases and J by 3 bases, with 12 bases between the two germline ends. The CDR3, as DNA: TGTGCCAGCAAAGAGCGGGGGTACACTGAAGCTTTCTTT. This translates into CASKERGYTEAFF.

This clonotype was observed at least ten times. The chain couples TRBV18 to TRBJ2-1; 10 bases align to TRBD2. CDR3 length equals 15 residues. Germline CDR1 KGHSH, CDR2 LQKENI. Trimming took 4 bases from V and 5 from J; bases not matched to a gene: 5. CDR3 sequence (DNA): TGTGCCAGCTCACTCACTAGCGGGACTGACAATGAGCAGTTCTTC. Amino acids: CASSLTSGTDNEQFF. The entire variable domain, with the rest obtained from reference TRBV18 and TRBJ2-1, is as follows: NAGVMQNPRHLVRRRGQEARLRCSPMKGHSHVYWYRQLPEEGLKFMVYLQKENIIDESGMPKERFSAEFPKEGPSILRIQQVVRGDSAAYFCASSLTSGTDNEQFFGPGTRLTVL.

This clonotype was observed many times. The chain carries TRBV18 and TRBJ2-7, with TRBD1 identical over 9 bases. Per germline, CDR1 KGHSH and CDR2 LQKENI. The CDR3 consists of 15 residues. Trimming removed 0 bases from V and 7 bases from J; junction bases left unmatched: 7. The CDR3 here is CASSPPTGGPGEQYF. The CDR3 DNA sequence: TGTGCCAGCTCACCACCGACAGGGGGTCCTGGGGAGCAGTACTTC.

This clonotype was detected ten times or more. This sequence joins TRBV6-2 or TRBV6-3 and TRBJ2-1, with TRBD2 as a possible D gene (5 bases). V lost 6 bases and J 10 bases, leaving 10 bases between the germline ends. The CDR3 totals 11 residues. Germline loops: CDR1 MNHEY, CDR2 SVGEGT. The CDR3 spells CASSFGLEQFF. CDR3 nucleotide sequence: TGTGCCAGCAGCTTCGGACTGGAGCAGTTCTTC.

This clonotype was seen many times. This sequence joins TRBV28 and TRBJ2-3; no firm D call. V lost 6 bases and J 1 base, leaving 8 bases between the germline ends. The germline V gene encodes CDR1 MDHEN and CDR2 SYDVKM. This CDR3 has 13 residues. Here the CDR3 reads CASSFVGTDTQYF. CDR3 in DNA: TGTGCCAGCAGCTTCGTTGGCACAGATACGCAGTATTTT.

In its sample, this clonotype was seen many times. V and J are TRBV12-3 or TRBV12-4 and TRBJ2-2; D gene ambiguous. V was clipped by 6 bases and J by 4 bases, with 9 bases between them. The CDR3 has 13 residues. The CDR3 sequence: CASSLGATGELFF. The DNA for the CDR3 is TGTGCCAGCAGCCTAGGTGCCACCGGGGAGCTGTTTTTT.